Detailed here is one T cell receptor beta chain. The antigen it binds to is not known. Per-base qualities were not stored, and no clone one base away is much larger. The identical CDR3 is also encoded by other nucleotide sequences in the sample. For TCR Vbeta sequencing, memory CD4+ T cells were sorted ex vivo from the peripheral blood of both healthy controls and narcolepsy patients. The record originates from a study of T cells in narcolepsy (dated by TCRdb to the late 2010s). Study-level background: Patients with narcolepsy type 1 or type 2 (NT1, NT2) and healthy control donors were enrolled in the study. To look for autoreactive T cells in narcolepsy patients that target self-antigens of hypocretin neurons (hypocretin, TRIB2), the study used TCR Vbeta sequencing to follow clonotypes in blood and CSF. General conclusions and limits of the study: Autoreactive clonotypes were reported to be detected serially in the blood of the same patients and of different patients, but not in the blood of healthy controls. Plots comparing CSF and blood CD4+ T cell clonotypes from the same patient highlighted HCRT-specific and TRIB2-specific autoreactive clonotypes. No sequences matching autoreactive T cell clones were present in some of the blood memory CD4+ repertoires from patients and controls. Patients and controls had similar numbers of sequenced blood memory CD4+ clonotypes, with averages of approximately 40,000 in patients and 33,354 in controls.

From a lookup of the germline V gene, CDR1 and CDR2 are SQVTM and ANQGSEA. CDR3 length: 14 amino acids, cysteine to phenylalanine. CDR3 DNA is the only sequence kept; it has 42 bases, read in frame from the first base. Clipping removes 4 bases from V and 4 bases from J, with 9 as the unmatched junction base count. The library relied on the immunoSEQ multiplex PCR assay. TCRdb's version of the immuneACCESS table is confined to in-frame rearrangements and falls short of the full clone set. An unresolved V gene accounts for under half of the shortfall where checked; the remainder is of unknown origin. Within this sample are tens of thousands of clones, with approximately 80% of them counted one time only. The top ten hold around 1% of the sample.

The sequence was collected from a human donor with narcolepsy. The sequenced sample consisted of CD45RA- memory CD4+ T cells from PBMCs. What the cell subset or site label conveys for this sample: memory T cells sorted ex vivo from peripheral blood. The rearranged segments are TRBV29-1 and TRBJ2-5; 7 nucleotides in the junction match TRBD2. DNA sequence: TGCAGCGTTGGGGCCAGCGGGGCTGCAGAGACCCAGTACTTC. Its translation is CSVGASGAAETQYF.